The TCR beta chain described here comes from a study of blood T cells in healthy people across ages. Primed by a sample-barcoded 5' primer and a J-beta primer mix, a second PCR proceeded for 7 to 11 cycles. MiXCR, applied by TCRdb to the 5' RACE reads, yields one record per CDR3 protein. The sample shows 730,000 or so distinct CDR3 sequences, roughly two fifths of them seen only once. CDR1 is MNHEY, CDR2 SVGEGT, per germline. V shed 6 bases and J 5 bases; nucleotides not matched to a gene: 9. This CDR3 region has 15 residues. The study's findings and limits: Changes in expanded clonotypes were possibly confounded, as the CMV status of donors was unknown. More naive CD4+ cells and higher diversity marked long-lived donors relative to aged donors. Among T cells, TCR beta diversity per million cells dropped roughly linearly as age rose.

This clonotype has more than one count but fewer than ten. Its target is not known. The clonotype was recovered from a man older than 75 in good health. The chain has TRBV6-2 or TRBV6-3 and TRBJ2-5, with 10 bases fitting TRBD1. The specimen sequenced was blood. Here the CDR3 reads CASSPGTGVWETQYF. The CDR3 nucleotides are TGTGCCAGCAGCCCCGGGACAGGGGTATGGGAGACCCAGTACTTC.